These 27 T cell receptor beta chains came from one sample sequenced in a study of Graves' ophthalmopathy and Graves' hyperthyroidism. RNA served as the template for amplifying TCR beta CDR3 regions. A first-round RT-PCR used HTBI primers, followed by a second-round multiplex PCR. A single record per CDR3 protein comes from TCRdb applying MiXCR to the multiplex PCR reads. The data show about 740,000 distinct CDR3 sequences, roughly 41% seen once. The material sequenced was peripheral blood. Every receptor here comes from an adult man with Graves' ophthalmopathy.

The chain employs TRBV9 and TRBJ2-7, with 8 bases fitting TRBD1. V shed 3 bases and J 2 bases; nucleotides not matched to a gene: 4. The germline V gene has CDR1 SGDLS and CDR2 YYNGEE. The CDR3 spans 14 residues. The chain's CDR3 is CASSAADRAYEQYF. In nucleotides, the CDR3 is TGTGCCAGCAGCGCCGCGGACAGGGCCTACGAGCAGTACTTC.

The count of this clonotype is one. The V and J genes are TRBV20-1 and TRBJ2-4, with TRBD2 matching over 9 bases. Germline V gives CDR1 DFQATT, CDR2 SNEGSKA (reference sequence). Trimming took 7 bases from V and 1 from J; bases not matched to a gene: 5. This CDR3 comprises 14 residues. The CDR3 sequence is CSVPSGVAKNIQYF. In DNA, the CDR3 is TGCAGTGTCCCTAGCGGGGTGGCCAAAAACATTCAGTACTTC.

The chain uses TRBV29-1 and TRBJ2-5; TRBD2 is a possible D gene (5 bases). The CDR3 length is 14 residues. Looked up from germline, CDR1 is SQVTM and CDR2 is ANQGSEA. Trimming shortened V by 4 bases and J by 0 bases, and 12 bases separated the two germline ends. The CDR3 region has the DNA TGCAGCGTTGGCACGACGGGGTACCAAGAGACCCAGTACTTC. Translated, it gives CSVGTTGYQETQYF. Complete variable domain (other parts from reference TRBV29-1 and TRBJ2-5): SAVISQKPSRDICQRGTSLTIQCQVDSQVTMMFWYRQQPGQSLTLIATANQGSEATYESGFVIDKFPISRPNLTFSTLTVSNMSPEDSSIYLCSVGTTGYQETQYFGPGTRLLVL.

The V gene is TRBV6-2 or TRBV6-3, the J gene TRBJ2-7, with 9 nucleotides matching TRBD1. Germline V gene sequence: CDR1 MNHEY, CDR2 SVGEGT. This CDR3 has 15 amino acids. The junction had 9 bases not matched to a gene; V was cut back by 7 bases and J by 2 bases. This CDR3 reads CASKPGQGSPYEQYF. CDR3 nucleotide sequence: TGTGCCAGCAAGCCGGGACAGGGTTCTCCCTACGAGCAGTACTTC.

This clonotype was counted ten times or more. The chain recombines TRBV20-1 with TRBJ1-2; D is unresolved. CDR1 is DFQATT, CDR2 SNEGSKA, per germline (reference sequence). The V gene lost 6 bases and the J gene lost 8 bases, with 13 bases spanning the gap. CDR3 length: 11 residues. CDR3 amino acids: CSATIPPGYTF. The DNA for the CDR3 is TGCAGTGCCACCATCCCCCCGGGCTACACCTTC.

The chain is built from TRBV7-8 and TRBJ2-2; the D gene is possibly TRBD2 (5 bases). This CDR3 has 16 residues. Germline values: CDR1 SGHVS, CDR2 FQNEAQ. Trimming pared 5 bases from V and 4 bases from J, leaving 17 bases between. The DNA for the CDR3 is TGTGCCAGCAGCCTGGTGAGCGGCGCTGGCACCGGGGAGCTGTTTTTT. Amino acid sequence: CASSLVSGAGTGELFF.

This clonotype came up once. This CDR3 reads CAISDPTGGYGYTF. The CDR3 coding sequence is TGTGCCATCAGTGATCCGACAGGGGGCTATGGCTACACCTTC. V and J are TRBV10-3 and TRBJ1-2, with TRBD1 matching 9 bases. V shed 3 bases and J 4 bases; nucleotides not matched to a gene: 3. This CDR3 comprises 14 residues. The V gene's germline CDR1 is ENHRY and CDR2 SYGVKD.

Of note for this clonotype: The junction departs from the called germline gene at one end, perhaps through a read error. The chain combines TRBV10-3 with TRBJ1-2; TRBD1 agrees at 7 bases. Germline V gene sequence: CDR1 ENHRY, CDR2 SYGVKD. The CDR3 runs to 14 residues. The CDR3 sequence: CASSEETGSYDYTF. As DNA, the CDR3 is TGTGCCAGCAGTGAAGAGACAGGGTCCTATGACTACACCTTC.

This clonotype showed up many times. The chain is built from TRBV20-1 and TRBJ2-7; TRBD2 matches 7 bases. V trimming: 4 bases; J trimming: 7 bases; junction bases outside the gene matches: 16. The V gene's germline CDR1 is DFQATT and CDR2 SNEGSKA (reference sequence). This CDR3 comprises 15 residues. The CDR3 sequence is CSATGRGSTFGEQYF. The CDR3 DNA sequence: TGCAGTGCTACGGGGCGCGGGAGTACTTTTGGAGAGCAGTACTTC.

This clonotype was detected a few times. The chain uses TRBV10-1 and TRBJ2-2, with D perhaps matching TRBD1 (5 bases). CDR3 size: 16 residues. Germline V gives CDR1 WNHNN, CDR2 SYGVQD (reference sequence). The V and J ends lost 2 bases and 6 bases respectively, with 16 bases between them. The CDR3, as DNA: TGCGCCAGCAGTGAGATCGATCGCAGGGCCGCCGGGGAGCTGTTTTTT. Amino acid sequence: CASSEIDRRAAGELFF.

This clonotype has a single count. One end of the junction does not line up with germline, which may come from a read error. The chain carries TRBV6-1 and TRBJ2-6, with D possibly being TRBD1 (5 bases). The CDR3 is made up of 16 amino acids. Per germline, CDR1 MNHNS and CDR2 SASEGT. As DNA, the CDR3 is TGTGCCAGCAGTGAAATCAGGGCGACTGGGGCCTACGTCCTGACTTTC. Amino acids: CASSEIRATGAYVLTF.

This clonotype turned up a few times. The chain is built from TRBV7-9 and TRBJ1-6; no reliable D call. Trimming removed 5 bases from V and 5 bases from J, with 16 bases in between. Germline V gene sequence: CDR1 SEHNR, CDR2 FQNEAQ (reference sequence). The CDR3 covers 16 residues. CDR3: CASSRTGFEDNSPLHF. The DNA for the CDR3 is TGTGCCAGCAGCCGGACGGGATTTGAGGATAATTCACCCCTCCACTTT.

The V gene is TRBV7-6, the J gene TRBJ1-5, with 9 bases aligning to TRBD1. Germline CDR1 reads SGHVS; CDR2 reads FNYEAQ. Losses at the gene ends were 1 base for V and 7 bases for J; bases not matched to a gene: 11. The CDR3 sequence is 17 residues long. CDR3 nucleotide sequence: TGTGCCAGCAGCTTAGGCCACTCGGGACAGGGAGGACAGCCCCAGCATTTT. It translates to CASSLGHSGQGGQPQHF.

As regards this clonotype: A junction boundary mismatches the germline segment, possibly from a read error. The J gene is TRBJ2-7, the V gene TRBV2, with 7 nucleotides matching TRBD1. Germline V CDR1 and CDR2: SNHLY, FYNNEI. The CDR3 has 15 amino acids. Written as DNA, the CDR3 is TGTGCCATCAGTGCCCCGACAGGGCTTAGAGGAGAGCAGTACTTC. Translation: CAISAPTGLRGEQYF.

This clonotype was observed at least ten times. The rearrangement joins TRBV24-1 to TRBJ2-5; TRBD1 matches at 12 bases. Germline assignment: CDR1 KGHDR and CDR2 SFDVKD. The CDR3 is made up of 16 amino acids. The J segment lost 5 bases and the V segment lost 2 bases, leaving 5 bases of the junction unmatched. The CDR3 region is CATSDSGQGALETQYF. CDR3 DNA: TGTGCCACCAGTGATTCGGGACAGGGGGCTTTGGAGACCCAGTACTTC.

V usage is TRBV25-1 and J usage is TRBJ1-1, with D possibly being TRBD1 (5 bases). Germline V CDR1 and CDR2: MGHDK, SYGVNS. The CDR3 extends over 13 amino acids. Trimming left V 7 bases short and J 1 base short, with 10 bases between. CDR3 amino acids: CASTRQTNTEAFF. The CDR3 region has the DNA TGTGCCAGCACTAGACAGACGAACACTGAAGCTTTCTTT.

The chain joins TRBV20-1 to TRBJ2-2; either TRBD1 or TRBD2 may supply D (5 bases each). Between the trimmed V and J ends, which lost 5 bases and 8 bases, there was a span of 18 bases. Germline V CDR1 and CDR2: DFQATT, SNEGSKA (reference sequence). The length of the CDR3 is 14 residues. CDR3 nucleotides: TGCAGTGCTCCCAAACGGGACCAAGGGGGGGAGCTGTTTTTT. Amino acid sequence: CSAPKRDQGGELFF.

This rearrangement joins TRBV6-2 or TRBV6-3 to TRBJ2-5; unclear D gene. Trimming removed 6 bases at V and 2 bases at J, with 13 bases between. CDR1 and CDR2 from the germline V gene are MNHEY and SVGEGT. CDR3 length: 14 amino acids. CDR3 in DNA: TGTGCCAGCAGCGGTGCGGCCATTCAAGAGACCCAGTACTTC. Protein sequence: CASSGAAIQETQYF.

The CDR3 bases are TGTGCCAGCAGCTTAAATCTCCGTAACTCCTACAATGAGCAGTTCTTC. The encoded protein is CASSLNLRNSYNEQFF. The chain couples TRBV25-1 to TRBJ2-1; the D is unclear. Trimming left V 6 bases short and J 0 bases short, with 15 bases between. This CDR3 has 16 residues. Germline CDR1 is MGHDK and CDR2 is SYGVNS.

This clonotype was counted many times. The chain is built from TRBV12-3 or TRBV12-4 and TRBJ1-1; D remains unclear. The CDR3 runs 13 residues. V lost 2 bases and J 2 bases, leaving 6 bases between the germline ends. The CDR3 region is CASSLLQNTEAFF. As DNA, the CDR3 is TGTGCCAGCAGTTTATTACAAAACACTGAAGCTTTCTTT.

About this clonotype: This sequence may be a read error, since a much larger clone differs from it by one base. The chain employs TRBV7-9 and TRBJ1-2; possible D gene TRBD1, 5 bases. The CDR3 covers 14 residues. The V end was cut by 8 bases, the J end by 10 bases, with 23 bases between. CDR1 and CDR2 from the germline V gene are SEHNR and FQNEAQ (reference sequence). CDR3 loop: CASGFAGGFGDYTF. The CDR3 region has the DNA TGTGCCAGCGGTTTCGCTGGGGGGTTCGGTGACTACACCTTC.

The chain combines TRBV9 with TRBJ1-2; a possible D gene is TRBD1 (6 bases). This CDR3 contains 15 residues. Germline V gene data show CDR1 as SGDLS and CDR2 as YYNGEE. V lost 5 bases and J 6 bases, leaving 20 bases between the germline ends. CDR3 protein: CASSSPRQAQDGYTF. CDR3 coding DNA: TGTGCCAGCAGTTCCCCCCGACAGGCCCAAGATGGCTACACCTTC.

This clonotype has a handful of counts. This CDR3 is CARTRVAGGHNEQFF. For the CDR3, the DNA is TGTGCCAGAACAAGGGTAGCGGGGGGCCATAATGAGCAGTTCTTC. The gene calls are TRBV2 and TRBJ2-1; 10 bases match TRBD2. V was clipped by 9 bases and J by 7 bases; unmatched bases: 12. The CDR3 contains 15 residues. CDR1 and CDR2 (germline): SNHLY, FYNNEI.

This clonotype has only a few counts. A read error may account for a junction end that differs from germline. The gene calls are TRBV10-3 and TRBJ1-3, with 8 nucleotides matching TRBD1. CDR1 and CDR2 from the germline V gene are ENHRY and SYGVKD. This CDR3 has 15 amino acids. CDR3 in DNA: TGTGCCAGCAGTTACCGACAGGGGTCCGGAAACACCATATATTTT. Protein product: CASSYRQGSGNTIYF.

The rearrangement links TRBV7-9 to TRBJ2-2; D ambiguous. This CDR3 contains 15 residues. V lost 5 bases and J 6 bases, leaving 16 bases between the germline ends. Germline V gives CDR1 SEHNR, CDR2 FQNEAQ (reference sequence). CDR3 coding DNA: TGTGCCAGCAGCGCTAGGGATGGGGTCCCCGGGGAGCTGTTTTTT. It translates to CASSARDGVPGELFF.

This clonotype turned up a few times. The J gene is TRBJ1-5, the V gene TRBV3-1; maybe TRBD1 (5 bases). From germline, CDR1 is LGHDT and CDR2 YNNKEL (reference sequence). The CDR3 extends over 15 amino acids. V was shortened by 0 bases and J by 6 bases, with 12 bases between the two germline ends. CDR3 sequence (DNA): TGTGCCAGCAGCCAAGATGTTGCAGGGCCTCAGCCCCAGCATTTT. It encodes CASSQDVAGPQPQHF.

On this clonotype: This may be a read error, as it is one base from a much larger clone. This chain uses TRBV7-9 with TRBJ2-2; 7 nucleotides match TRBD1. The length of the CDR3 is 13 residues. Germline CDR1 is SEHNR and CDR2 is FQNEAQ (reference sequence). DNA for the CDR3: TGTGCCAGCAGCTACAGGACAGGTGGGGGGCTGTTTTTT. Amino acids: CASSYRTGGGLFF.